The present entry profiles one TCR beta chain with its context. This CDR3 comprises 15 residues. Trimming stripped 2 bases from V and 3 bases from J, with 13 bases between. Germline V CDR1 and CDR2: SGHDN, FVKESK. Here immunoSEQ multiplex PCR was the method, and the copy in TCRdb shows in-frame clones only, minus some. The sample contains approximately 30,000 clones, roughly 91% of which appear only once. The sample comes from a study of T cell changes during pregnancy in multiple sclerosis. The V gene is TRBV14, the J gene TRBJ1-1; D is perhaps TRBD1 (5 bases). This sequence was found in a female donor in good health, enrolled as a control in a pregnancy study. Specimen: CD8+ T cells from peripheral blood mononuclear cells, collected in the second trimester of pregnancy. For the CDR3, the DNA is TGTGCCAGCAGCCAAAAAGGGGCACGGGACACTGAAGCTTTCTTT. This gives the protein CASSQKGARDTEAFF.